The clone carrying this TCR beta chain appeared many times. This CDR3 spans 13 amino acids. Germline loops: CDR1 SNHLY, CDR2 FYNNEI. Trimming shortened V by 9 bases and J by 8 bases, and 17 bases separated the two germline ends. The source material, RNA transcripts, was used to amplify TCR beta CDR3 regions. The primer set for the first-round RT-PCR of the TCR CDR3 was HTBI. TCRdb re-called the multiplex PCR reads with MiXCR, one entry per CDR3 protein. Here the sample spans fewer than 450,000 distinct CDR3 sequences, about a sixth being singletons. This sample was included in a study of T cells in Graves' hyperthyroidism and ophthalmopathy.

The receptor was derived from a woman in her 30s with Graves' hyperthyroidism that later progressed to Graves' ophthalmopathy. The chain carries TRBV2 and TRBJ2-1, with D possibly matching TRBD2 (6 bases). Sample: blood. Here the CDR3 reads CARGTGLWDEQFF. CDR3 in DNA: TGTGCCAGGGGGACTGGCCTTTGGGATGAGCAGTTCTTC.